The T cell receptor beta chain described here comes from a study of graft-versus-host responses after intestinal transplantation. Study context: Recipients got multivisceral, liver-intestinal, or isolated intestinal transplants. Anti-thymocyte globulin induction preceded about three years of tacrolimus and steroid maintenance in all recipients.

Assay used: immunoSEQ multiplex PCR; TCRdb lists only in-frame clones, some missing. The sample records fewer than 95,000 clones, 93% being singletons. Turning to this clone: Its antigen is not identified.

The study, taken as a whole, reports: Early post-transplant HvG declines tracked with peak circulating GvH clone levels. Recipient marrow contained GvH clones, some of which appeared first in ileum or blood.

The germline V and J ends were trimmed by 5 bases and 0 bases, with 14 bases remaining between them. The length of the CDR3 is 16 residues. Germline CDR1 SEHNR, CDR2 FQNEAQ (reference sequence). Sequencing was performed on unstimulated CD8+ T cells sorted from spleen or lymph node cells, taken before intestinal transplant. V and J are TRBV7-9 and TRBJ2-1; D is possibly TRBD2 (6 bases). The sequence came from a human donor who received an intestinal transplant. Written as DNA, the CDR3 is TGTGCCAGCAGCCCCCCCGGGGGAAGCTCCTACAATGAGCAGTTCTTC. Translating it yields CASSPPGGSSYNEQFF.